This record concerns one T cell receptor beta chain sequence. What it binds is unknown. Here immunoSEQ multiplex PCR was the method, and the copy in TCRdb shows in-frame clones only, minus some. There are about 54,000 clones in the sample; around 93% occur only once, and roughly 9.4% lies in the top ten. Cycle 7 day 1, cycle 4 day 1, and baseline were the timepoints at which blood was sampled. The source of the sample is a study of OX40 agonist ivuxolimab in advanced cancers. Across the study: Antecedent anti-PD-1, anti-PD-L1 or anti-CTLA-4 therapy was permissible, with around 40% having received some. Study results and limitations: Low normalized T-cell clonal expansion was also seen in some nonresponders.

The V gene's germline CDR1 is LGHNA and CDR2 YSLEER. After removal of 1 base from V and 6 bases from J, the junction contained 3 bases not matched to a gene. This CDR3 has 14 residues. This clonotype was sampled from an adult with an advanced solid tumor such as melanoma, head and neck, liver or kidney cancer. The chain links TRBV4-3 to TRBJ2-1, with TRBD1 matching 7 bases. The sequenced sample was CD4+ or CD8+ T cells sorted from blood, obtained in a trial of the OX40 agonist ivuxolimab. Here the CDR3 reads CASSQGTGVNEQFF. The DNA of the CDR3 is TGCGCCAGCAGCCAAGGAACAGGGGTCAATGAGCAGTTCTTC.